Below, 20 T cell receptor beta chains from the same sample are listed, as sequenced in a study of T cell repertoires in cytomegalovirus infection. Their antigens are not known. TCRdb redid the calling of the reads with MiXCR, one entry per CDR3 protein. The table lists approximately 910,000 distinct CDR3 sequences, less than 40% of them singletons, with roughly 13% in the top ten. This material consisted of cultured CD8+ T cells from PBMCs, taken from culture after CMV antigen stimulation. All receptors derive from a human donor in good health (CMV status not recorded). Some clones in this sample may be carry-over from other donors' samples.

The chain links TRBV24-1 to TRBJ1-1; D not certain. V was cut by 5 bases and J by 1 base, with 7 bases left in between. From germline, CDR1 is KGHDR and CDR2 SFDVKD. The CDR3 runs to 13 residues. Written as DNA, the CDR3 is TGTGCCACCAGTGGGGATACGAACACTGAAGCTTTCTTT. Its protein is CATSGDTNTEAFF.

This clonotype has more than one count but fewer than ten. This chain connects TRBV12-3 or TRBV12-4 to TRBJ1-3, with D unresolved. The CDR3 extends over 15 amino acids. The ends were cut back, 7 bases at V and 0 bases at J, with 13 bases in the middle. The CDR3 spells CASNSAAGSGNTIYF. The CDR3 DNA follows: TGTGCCAGCAACAGCGCGGCGGGCTCTGGAAACACCATATATTTT.

The rearrangement joins TRBV6-6 to TRBJ1-5; 8 bases line up with TRBD1. V gave up 1 base and J gave up 1 base; unmatched junction bases: 6. Germline V lookup: CDR1 MNHNY, CDR2 SVGAGI (reference sequence). The CDR3 has 17 residues. This CDR3 reads CASSYLGRGRSNQPQHF. The CDR3 coding sequence is TGTGCCAGCAGTTACTTAGGCAGGGGGCGAAGCAATCAGCCCCAGCATTTT.

This chain links TRBV5-8 with TRBJ2-1; D is possibly TRBD1 or TRBD2 (5 bases each). The CDR3 loop spans 16 amino acids. Trimming took off 0 bases at V and 6 bases at J, with 16 bases between the two ends. Germline V gene data show CDR1 as SGHTS and CDR2 as YDEGEE. Written as DNA, the CDR3 is TGTGCCAGCAGCTTGGTTGTGAGGGGAACTACCAATGAGCAGTTCTTC. Amino acids: CASSLVVRGTTNEQFF. Filled out from reference TRBV5-8 and TRBJ2-1, the complete variable domain reads EAGVTQSPTHLIKTRGQQATLRCSPISGHTSVYWYQQALGLGLQFLLWYDEGEERNRGNFPPRFSGRQFPNYSSELNVNALELEDSALYLCASSLVVRGTTNEQFFGPGTRLTVL.

The rearrangement joins TRBV11-2 to TRBJ1-1, with 10 nucleotides matching TRBD1. Germline trimming cut 3 bases from V and 1 base from J; bases unmatched to any gene: 5. CDR3 length equals 16 residues. Germline assignment: CDR1 SGHAT and CDR2 FQNNGV. The CDR3 DNA reads TGTGCCAGCAGCTTCTGGGACAGGGGAGGGAACACTGAAGCTTTCTTT. Its protein product is CASSFWDRGGNTEAFF. The complete variable domain, with remaining parts taken from reference TRBV11-2 and TRBJ1-1, reads EAGVAQSPRYKIIEKRQSVAFWCNPISGHATLYWYQQILGQGPKLLIQFQNNGVVDDSQLPKDRFSAERLKGVDSTLKIQPAKLEDSAVYLCASSFWDRGGNTEAFFGQGTRLTVV.

This clonotype was recorded at least ten times. This chain connects TRBV7-9 to TRBJ2-1, with D tentatively TRBD2 (7 bases). The germline gives CDR1 SEHNR, CDR2 FQNEAQ (reference sequence). This CDR3 has 16 amino acids. V lost 4 bases to trimming and J lost 5 bases, with 18 bases between them. This chain's CDR3 is CASSSAVAGAHNEQFF. In DNA form, the CDR3 reads TGTGCCAGCAGCTCCGCCGTGGCGGGGGCTCACAATGAGCAGTTCTTC. Filled out from reference TRBV7-9 and TRBJ2-1, the complete variable domain reads DTGVSQNPRHKITKRGQNVTFRCDPISEHNRLYWYRQTLGQGPEFLTYFQNEAQLEKSRLLSDRFSAERPKGSFSTLEIQRTEQGDSAMYLCASSSAVAGAHNEQFFGPGTRLTVL.

The chain couples TRBV5-1 to TRBJ2-6; D is ambiguous. Trimming left V 1 base short and J 4 bases short, with 9 bases between. The CDR3 has 15 amino acids. CDR1 and CDR2 from the germline V gene are SGHRS and YFSETQ. The CDR3 nucleotides are TGCGCCAGCAGCTTGTTCCTTGGGGGGGCCAACGTCCTGACTTTC. It encodes CASSLFLGGANVLTF. Supplemented by reference TRBV5-1 and TRBJ2-6, the full variable domain reads KAGVTQTPRYLIKTRGQQVTLSCSPISGHRSVSWYQQTPGQGLQFLFEYFSETQRNKGNFPGRFSGRQFSNSRSEMNVSTLELGDSALYLCASSLFLGGANVLTFGAGSRLTVL.

This clonotype was seen a few times. The V call is TRBV2, the J call TRBJ2-7; D gene unclear. This CDR3 contains 16 residues. Germline V gene data show CDR1 as SNHLY and CDR2 as FYNNEI. Trimming removed 0 bases from V and 1 base from J, with 13 bases in between. The CDR3 protein is CASSEARDWESYEQYV. The CDR3 nucleotides read TGTGCCAGCAGTGAAGCGCGTGACTGGGAATCCTACGAGCAGTACGTC.

In its sample, this clonotype was seen a few times. The chain is built from TRBV7-9 and TRBJ1-4, with a tentative D call TRBD1 (5 bases). This CDR3 has 12 residues. V was pared by 8 bases and J by 4 bases, with 8 bases between. Per the germline V gene, CDR1 is SEHNR and CDR2 is FQNEAQ (reference sequence). The CDR3 is CASGGVNEKLFF. The CDR3 DNA follows: TGTGCCAGCGGGGGGGTTAATGAAAAACTGTTTTTT.

In this sample, this clonotype turned up many times. The rearrangement links TRBV7-9 to TRBJ2-3; no reliable D call. Germline V CDR1 and CDR2: SEHNR, FQNEAQ (reference sequence). V lost 7 bases and J lost 6, with 11 bases in between. This CDR3 comprises 12 residues. As DNA, the CDR3 is TGTGCCAGCAAGCCGGTTGGCGATACGCAGTATTTT. Translation gives CASKPVGDTQYF. Filled out from reference TRBV7-9 and TRBJ2-3, the complete variable domain reads DTGVSQNPRHKITKRGQNVTFRCDPISEHNRLYWYRQTLGQGPEFLTYFQNEAQLEKSRLLSDRFSAERPKGSFSTLEIQRTEQGDSAMYLCASKPVGDTQYFGPGTRLTVL.

The chain links TRBV6-8 to TRBJ2-2; tentative D call: TRBD1 (5 bases). Trimming stripped 4 bases from V and 1 base from J, with 13 bases between. CDR3 length equals 16 residues. The germline CDR1 and CDR2 sequences are MNHGY and SAAAGT. CDR3 DNA sequence: TGTGCCAGCAGTTCAAGGGGTAGGGTGAACACCGGGGAGCTGTTTTTT. Encoded protein: CASSSRGRVNTGELFF.

Concerning this clonotype: A read error may be the cause here, since a much bigger clone is one base away. The V call is TRBV6-1, the J call TRBJ1-6; D is possibly TRBD1 (5 bases). The CDR3 is 15 amino acids. The germline gives CDR1 MNHNS, CDR2 SASEGT. CDR3 in amino acids: CASSAKTVGDSPLLF. Written as DNA, the CDR3 is TGTGCCAGCAGTGCCAAGACAGTGGGTGATTCACCCCTCCTCTTT.

This clonotype appeared a few times. V is TRBV7-6 and J is TRBJ2-4; 7 bases are a match to TRBD1. The junction had 12 bases not matched to a gene; V was cut back by 4 bases and J by 3 bases. This CDR3 has 17 amino acids. Germline loops: CDR1 SGHVS, CDR2 FNYEAQ. CDR3 in amino acids: CASSSSNEGAVKNIQYF. The CDR3 region has the DNA TGTGCCAGCAGCTCCTCCAACGAGGGGGCGGTCAAAAACATTCAGTACTTC.

This sequence joins TRBV6-5 and TRBJ2-1; tentatively, D is TRBD2 (5 bases). In germline, CDR1 is MNHEY, CDR2 SVGAGI. V was trimmed by 2 bases and J by 0 bases, leaving 11 bases between them. This CDR3 comprises 16 residues. CDR3 sequence: CASSYTGESSYNEQFF. The CDR3 DNA follows: TGTGCCAGCAGTTACACCGGGGAGAGCTCCTACAATGAGCAGTTCTTC.

This clonotype was observed at least ten times. The chain links TRBV6-5 to TRBJ1-2; D possibly corresponds to TRBD1 (5 bases). Germline lookup yields CDR1 MNHEY and CDR2 SVGAGI. The CDR3 contains 13 residues. Trimming took 0 bases from V and 6 from J, leaving 8 bases between them. The CDR3 loop is CASSYSAGDGYTF. In nucleotides, the CDR3 is TGTGCCAGCAGTTACTCCGCGGGGGATGGCTACACCTTC.

The V gene is TRBV7-9, the J gene TRBJ2-5; D remains ambiguous. Trimming cost V 4 bases and J 0 bases, with 9 bases left between them. This CDR3 has 14 residues. Germline loops: CDR1 SEHNR, CDR2 FQNEAQ (reference sequence). CDR3: CASSSPGYQETQYF. CDR3 coding DNA: TGTGCCAGCAGCTCGCCCGGGTACCAAGAGACCCAGTACTTC.

This clonotype was counted ten times or more. This chain uses TRBV7-8 with TRBJ2-5, with 8 bases identical to TRBD1. CDR1 is SGHVS and CDR2 is FQNEAQ in the germline V gene. This CDR3 region has 13 residues. The trim removed 7 bases at V and 3 bases at J, leaving 4 bases unmatched. CDR3 region: CASITDREETQYF. CDR3 DNA sequence: TGTGCCAGCATCACGGACAGGGAAGAGACCCAGTACTTC.

This clonotype was observed many times. The chain carries TRBV7-8 and TRBJ1-5; D call uncertain. The ends were cut back, 7 bases at V and 5 bases at J, with 15 bases in the middle. The germline CDR1 and CDR2 sequences are SGHVS and FQNEAQ. This CDR3 is 14 amino acids long. The CDR3 here is CASNPTWVDQPQHF. Written as DNA, the CDR3 is TGTGCCAGCAACCCGACATGGGTCGATCAGCCCCAGCATTTT.

This clonotype was observed a handful of times. V gene TRBV7-2 combines with J gene TRBJ2-7; D might be TRBD1 (5 bases). The CDR3 runs to 16 residues. Per germline, CDR1 SGHTA and CDR2 FQGNSA. V was trimmed by 1 base and J by 3 bases, leaving 16 bases between them. The CDR3: CASSLEGLVAYYEQYF. The DNA for the CDR3 is TGTGCCAGCAGCTTAGAGGGGCTAGTGGCGTACTACGAGCAGTACTTC.

The V and J genes are TRBV2 and TRBJ2-1, with D perhaps matching TRBD1 or TRBD2 (6 bases each). CDR1 is SNHLY and CDR2 is FYNNEI in the germline V gene. This CDR3 region has 12 residues. V lost 6 bases and J 9 bases, leaving 12 bases between the germline ends. The CDR3 sequence: CASRLGGGEQFF. In DNA, the CDR3 is TGTGCCAGCAGACTAGGAGGGGGTGAGCAGTTCTTC.